One TCR beta chain is described in this entry. This sample is part of a study of blood T cell repertoires in COVID-19. The CDR3 runs to 15 residues. The V segment lost 4 bases and the J segment 0 bases; nucleotides outside the gene matches: 3. Germline V gene sequence: CDR1 SGHRS, CDR2 YFSETQ. The data were produced by immunoSEQ multiplex PCR, yet TCRdb's version contains in-frame clones alone and is incomplete. Of about 46,000 clones in the sample, approximately 88% were seen once. This receptor was obtained from a man between 50 and 59 years old with acute or convalescent COVID-19. The V call is TRBV5-1, the J call TRBJ2-2, with TRBD1 matching over 7 bases. Sequencing was performed on peripheral blood. CDR3 sequence reads: CASSTGTANTGELFF. The CDR3 DNA reads as TGCGCCAGCAGCACCGGGACAGCGAACACCGGGGAGCTGTTTTTT.